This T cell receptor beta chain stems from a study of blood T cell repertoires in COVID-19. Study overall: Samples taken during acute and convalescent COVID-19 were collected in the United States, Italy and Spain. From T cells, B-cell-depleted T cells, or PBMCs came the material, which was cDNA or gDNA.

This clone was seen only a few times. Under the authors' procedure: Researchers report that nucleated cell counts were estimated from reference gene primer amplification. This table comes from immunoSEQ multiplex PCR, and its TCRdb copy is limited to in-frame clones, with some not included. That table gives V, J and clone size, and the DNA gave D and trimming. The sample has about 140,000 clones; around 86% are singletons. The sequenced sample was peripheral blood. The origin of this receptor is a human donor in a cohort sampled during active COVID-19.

In DNA, the CDR3 is TGCGCCAGCAGCTGGGGGACAGCGCAGGATAATTCACCCCTCCACTTT. This gives the protein CASSWGTAQDNSPLHF. The chain employs TRBV5-1 and TRBJ1-6, with 7 bases aligning to TRBD1. Germline lookup yields CDR1 SGHRS and CDR2 YFSETQ. This CDR3 has 16 residues. With 3 bases clipped from V and 5 bases from J, the junction kept 8 bases outside the gene matches.